Below, 32 T cell receptor beta chains from the same sample are listed, as sequenced in a study of blood T cell repertoires in COVID-19. The protocol was immunoSEQ multiplex PCR, while the TCRdb copy is restricted to in-frame clones and leaves out a portion. The sample contains about 330,000 clones, more than 85% of which appear only once. The sequencing input was PBMCs or T cells enriched from blood (not recorded which). These receptors were taken from a woman in her 30s who had recovered from COVID-19.

The chain combines TRBV30 with TRBJ2-7; maybe TRBD2 (6 bases). From germline, CDR1 is GTSNPN and CDR2 SVGIG (reference sequence). This CDR3 is built from 14 residues. V was shortened by 2 bases and J by 3 bases, with 14 bases between the two germline ends. CDR3: CAWSWGVTNYEQYF. CDR3 nucleotides: TGTGCCTGGAGTTGGGGGGTGACTAACTACGAGCAGTACTTC.

This chain uses TRBV10-1 with TRBJ2-3; 7 nucleotides align to TRBD2. Germline CDR1 reads WNHNN; CDR2 reads SYGVQD (reference sequence). J gave up 0 bases and V 2 bases, and 14 bases lay outside the gene matches. The CDR3 contains 19 residues. The CDR3 DNA follows: TGCGCCAGCAGTGAGGTGAGTGGCGGGAGTGACGTAAGCACAGATACGCAGTATTTT. Translating gives CASSEVSGGSDVSTDTQYF.

On this clone itself: A read error may produce the germline difference seen at one junction end. The rearrangement links TRBV15 to TRBJ2-7; 8 bases align to TRBD2. This CDR3 region has 13 residues. Germline V CDR1 and CDR2: LNHNV, YYDKDF (reference sequence). DNA of the CDR3: TGTGCCACCAGCAGAGAGGGTTTGACTAGCGCGACCTTC. This codes for CATSREGLTSATF.

This clone has only one observation. The chain uses TRBV5-6 and TRBJ1-1; D is undetermined. This CDR3 is built from 14 residues. V gave up 4 bases and J gave up 5 bases, with 15 bases separating them. Germline lookup yields CDR1 SGHDT and CDR2 YYEEEE. CDR3 sequence (DNA): TGTGCCAGCAGCGCCCGACTGAGCGGGACTGAAGCTTTCTTT. Amino acid sequence: CASSARLSGTEAFF.

The J gene is TRBJ2-1, the V gene TRBV7-8, with 10 bases that match TRBD1. The CDR3 extends over 19 amino acids. Germline V gives CDR1 SGHVS, CDR2 FQNEAQ. Trimming cost V 3 bases and J 7 bases; bases outside gene matches: 18. CDR3 nucleotides: TGTGCCAGCAGCTTCTTTATGGGACAGGGGCGGATGATTGGGAATGAGCAGTTCTTC. Translating it yields CASSFFMGQGRMIGNEQFF.

The chain joins TRBV28 to TRBJ2-6; no reliable D call. CDR1 and CDR2 (germline): MDHEN, SYDVKM. The CDR3 has 16 amino acids. Trimming removed 3 bases at V and 4 bases at J, with 13 bases between. The CDR3 nucleotides read TGTGCCAGCAGTTTCGCCGGATTGGGCGGGGCCAACGTCCTGACTTTC. It is translated as CASSFAGLGGANVLTF.

This clone has only a few counts. The chain couples TRBV12-1 to TRBJ1-3; TRBD1, the D gene given by the table, was not confirmed from the DNA. TRBV12-1 is designated a pseudogene. This CDR3 has 17 amino acids. The CDR3 here is CASSLPKGHSPRNTIYF. In DNA, the CDR3 is TGTGCCAGCAGCTTGCCCAAGGGACACTCTCCTAGAAACACCATATATTTT.

The J gene is TRBJ1-2, the V gene TRBV5-4; 12 bases agree with TRBD1. This CDR3 is built from 17 residues. V was clipped by 3 bases and J by 5 bases; unmatched bases: 11. The germline CDR1 and CDR2 sequences are SGHNT and YYREEE (reference sequence). As DNA, the CDR3 is TGTGCCAGCAGCTGGGGGACAGGGGGCCAGGCGGGGTATGGCTACACCTTC. It codes for CASSWGTGGQAGYGYTF.

This clone was seen just once. The V and J genes are TRBV28 and TRBJ1-2; 11 nucleotides align to TRBD1. The CDR3 has 15 amino acids. Per germline, CDR1 MDHEN and CDR2 SYDVKM. The V gene end was trimmed by 5 bases and the J gene end by 6 bases; junction bases not matched to a gene: 8. The CDR3 region is CASSPAGQGADGYTF. DNA of the CDR3: TGTGCCAGCAGTCCCGCCGGACAGGGGGCAGATGGCTACACCTTC.

The rearrangement links TRBV4-3 to TRBJ1-4, with D perhaps TRBD1 (5 bases). Germline-derived CDR1 and CDR2 are LGHNA and YSLEER. V lost 3 bases, J lost 0 bases, and 8 bases lay in between. The CDR3 has 15 amino acids. Here the CDR3 DNA reads TGCGCCAGCAGCCATCTCAGGGCAACTAATGAAAAACTGTTTTTT. It is translated as CASSHLRATNEKLFF.

This sequence joins TRBV18 and TRBJ1-2; 9 nucleotides match TRBD1. Losses at the gene ends were 3 bases for V and 10 bases for J; bases not matched to a gene: 6. CDR3 length equals 13 residues. Germline V gene lookup returns CDR1 KGHSH and CDR2 LQKENI. The CDR3 nucleotides are TGTGCCAGCTCACCCGGGACAGGGTACGCCTACACCTTC. Protein product: CASSPGTGYAYTF.

The chain has TRBV9 and TRBJ1-1; 10 bases match TRBD1. Germline values: CDR1 SGDLS, CDR2 YYNGEE. V was pared by 4 bases and J by 4 bases, with 7 bases of the junction left unmatched. This CDR3 has 15 amino acids. CDR3 sequence (DNA): TGTGCCAGCAGCCCCCGGACAGGGGGGGGCACTGAAGCTTTCTTT. Encoded protein: CASSPRTGGGTEAFF.

This chain links TRBV7-8 with TRBJ2-1; possibly TRBD1 for D (5 bases). V gave up 6 bases and J gave up 6 bases, with 12 bases separating them. The CDR3 runs to 13 residues. Germline V gene sequence: CDR1 SGHVS, CDR2 FQNEAQ. The CDR3 spells CASRGRVSNEQFF. In DNA form, the CDR3 reads TGTGCCAGCAGGGGCAGGGTGAGCAATGAGCAGTTCTTC.

This chain connects TRBV19 to TRBJ2-2; 7 bases are shared with TRBD1. The J segment lost 0 bases and the V segment lost 6 bases, leaving 4 bases of the junction unmatched. Germline CDR1 LNHDA, CDR2 SQIVND (reference sequence). The CDR3 spans 15 residues. The CDR3 region has the DNA TGTGCCAGTAGAGGACAGGCGGCGAACACCGGGGAGCTGTTTTTT. This codes for CASRGQAANTGELFF. The full variable domain, its missing parts supplied by reference TRBV19 and TRBJ2-2, is DGGITQSPKYLFRKEGQNVTLSCEQNLNHDAMYWYRQDPGQGLRLIYYSQIVNDFQKGDIAEGYSVSREKKESFPLTVTSAQKNPTAFYLCASRGQAANTGELFFGEGSRLTVL.

This clone was seen a single time. J is TRBJ1-5 and V is TRBV6-2 or TRBV6-3, with 7 bases aligning to TRBD1. The trim removed 5 bases at V and 8 bases at J, leaving 12 bases unmatched. CDR1 and CDR2 (germline): MNHEY, SVGEGT. The CDR3 is 15 amino acids. CDR3 DNA: TGTGCCAGCAGTGACGTACAGGGGTCCAAGGAGCCCCAGCATTTT. Residues: CASSDVQGSKEPQHF.

The chain is built from TRBV7-3 and TRBJ2-3; D might be TRBD2 (6 bases). Trimming removed 3 bases at V and 3 bases at J, with 7 bases between. The CDR3 consists of 13 residues. Germline-derived CDR1 and CDR2 are SGHTA and FQGTGA. CDR3: CASSLGGTDTQYF. CDR3 DNA: TGTGCCAGCAGCTTGGGAGGTACAGATACGCAGTATTTT.

J is TRBJ1-1 and V is TRBV14; 7 bases fit TRBD1. The CDR3 is 13 amino acids. Germline CDR1 is SGHDN and CDR2 is FVKESK. The V segment lost 1 base and the J segment 10 bases; nucleotides outside the gene matches: 6. The CDR3 DNA sequence: TGTGCCAGCAGCCAAGCAAGGACAGGTTTAGCTTTCTTT. Protein product: CASSQARTGLAFF. The full variable domain, in which reference TRBV14 and TRBJ1-1 provide the parts outside the CDR3, is EAGVTQFPSHSVIEKGQTVTLRCDPISGHDNLYWYRRVMGKEIKFLLHFVKESKQDESGMPNNRFLAERTGGTYSTLKVQPAELEDSGVYFCASSQARTGLAFFGQGTRLTVV.

This chain connects TRBV27 to TRBJ2-1, with 9 bases lining up with TRBD2. The CDR3 is made up of 17 amino acids. Germline CDR1 is MNHEY and CDR2 is SMNVEV (reference sequence). Losses at the gene ends were 2 bases for V and 6 bases for J; bases not matched to a gene: 11. The CDR3 is CASSLRWGREGFNEQFF. In nucleotides, the CDR3 is TGTGCCAGCAGTTTACGTTGGGGGCGGGAGGGGTTCAATGAGCAGTTCTTC.

The chain is built from TRBV28 and TRBJ2-2, with TRBD1 identical over 8 bases. This CDR3 contains 12 residues. Germline V lookup: CDR1 MDHEN, CDR2 SYDVKM. CDR3 residues: CAGQGVTGELFF. The CDR3 DNA is TGTGCTGGACAGGGTGTCACCGGGGAGCTGTTTTTT.

J is TRBJ2-5 and V is TRBV19, with 7 bases that match TRBD2. With V trimmed by 1 base and J by 5 bases, 7 bases remained unmatched. From germline, CDR1 is LNHDA and CDR2 SQIVND (reference sequence). The CDR3 loop spans 15 amino acids. The CDR3 loop reads CASSIGGGVVETQYF. In DNA, the CDR3 is TGTGCCAGTAGTATAGGGGGGGGAGTCGTCGAGACCCAGTACTTC.

This clone was detected only a few times. The chain links TRBV5-8 to TRBJ2-7; D is perhaps TRBD1 (6 bases). The CDR3 has 15 amino acids. In germline, CDR1 is SGHTS, CDR2 YDEGEE. V was cut by 4 bases and J by 5 bases, with 19 bases left in between. The CDR3 sequence: CASSPAWAGAHEQYF. CDR3 coding DNA: TGTGCCAGCAGCCCCGCCTGGGCAGGGGCCCACGAGCAGTACTTC. The whole variable domain, remainder taken from reference TRBV5-8 and TRBJ2-7, is EAGVTQSPTHLIKTRGQQATLRCSPISGHTSVYWYQQALGLGLQFLLWYDEGEERNRGNFPPRFSGRQFPNYSSELNVNALELEDSALYLCASSPAWAGAHEQYFGPGTRLTVT.

The chain couples TRBV6-5 to TRBJ2-1, with a weak D call TRBD1 (6 bases). Per the germline V gene, CDR1 is MNHEY and CDR2 is SVGAGI. V was cut by 7 bases and J by 6 bases, with 19 bases left in between. This CDR3 spans 15 amino acids. In DNA, the CDR3 is TGTGCCAGCACTTCCGTTTGGACAGACAGCAATGAGCAGTTCTTC. Its protein is CASTSVWTDSNEQFF.

The chain recombines TRBV7-2 with TRBJ2-7; 9 bases map to TRBD1. The CDR3 loop spans 12 amino acids. The V gene's germline CDR1 is SGHTA and CDR2 FQGNSA. CDR3 loop: CASSLGRDRVTV. The DNA of the CDR3 is TGTGCCAGCAGCTTAGGAAGGGACAGGGTAACGGTC.

This chain links TRBV4-3 with TRBJ1-2; the D is unclear. In germline, CDR1 is LGHNA, CDR2 YSLEER. This CDR3 is 14 amino acids long. V was clipped by 1 base and J by 0 bases, with 6 bases between them. The CDR3 coding sequence is TGCGCCAGCAGCCAAGCAGTATCTAACTATGGCTACACCTTC. This sequence encodes CASSQAVSNYGYTF.

The chain has TRBV19 and TRBJ1-5; 12 positions agree with TRBD1. Losses at the gene ends were 2 bases for V and 6 bases for J; bases not matched to a gene: 8. This CDR3 region has 17 residues. Germline assignment: CDR1 LNHDA and CDR2 SQIVND (reference sequence). The CDR3 DNA sequence: TGTGCCAGTAGTATATCGGGACAGGGGGCCCGGGGTCAGCCCCAGCATTTT. Its protein product is CASSISGQGARGQPQHF. Based on the CDR3 plus reference TRBV19 and TRBJ1-5, the full variable domain is DGGITQSPKYLFRKEGQNVTLSCEQNLNHDAMYWYRQDPGQGLRLIYYSQIVNDFQKGDIAEGYSVSREKKESFPLTVTSAQKNPTAFYLCASSISGQGARGQPQHFGDGTRLSIL.

V and J are TRBV19 and TRBJ2-7, with D tentatively TRBD1 (5 bases). V lost 2 bases to trimming and J lost 2 bases, with 10 bases between them. The germline V gene encodes CDR1 LNHDA and CDR2 SQIVND (reference sequence). The CDR3 length is 14 residues. The CDR3 region has the DNA TGTGCCAGTAGTATAATCGACAGACCCTACGAGCAGTACTTC. The encoded protein is CASSIIDRPYEQYF.

This clone came up a few times. V and J are TRBV9 and TRBJ1-1, with D perhaps TRBD1 (5 bases). Looked up from germline, CDR1 is SGDLS and CDR2 is YYNGEE. The CDR3 covers 15 residues. Trimming took off 0 bases at V and 1 base at J, with 10 bases between the two ends. The CDR3 region is CASSVVRGGNTEAFF. CDR3 DNA sequence: TGTGCCAGCAGCGTAGTAAGGGGAGGGAACACTGAAGCTTTCTTT.

The CDR3: CASSLSPKSTGDYEQYF. The CDR3, as DNA: TGCGCCAGCAGCTTGTCCCCGAAATCGACAGGGGACTACGAGCAGTACTTC. V and J are TRBV5-1 and TRBJ2-7; 8 bases line up with TRBD1. V gave up 1 base and J gave up 3 bases; unmatched junction bases: 12. Germline-derived CDR1 and CDR2 are SGHRS and YFSETQ. CDR3 length equals 17 residues.

V is TRBV7-8 and J is TRBJ2-7, with 11 bases that match TRBD2. This CDR3 has 14 amino acids. After removal of 6 bases from V and 3 bases from J, the junction contained 4 bases not matched to a gene. Germline lookup yields CDR1 SGHVS and CDR2 FQNEAQ. CDR3 region: CASRLAGGDYEQYF. The CDR3 DNA reads as TGTGCCAGCAGGCTAGCGGGAGGTGACTACGAGCAGTACTTC.

In its sample, this clone was seen a few times. The chain joins TRBV6-5 to TRBJ2-7, with 11 bases aligning to TRBD1. Germline V CDR1 and CDR2: MNHEY, SVGAGI. CDR3 size: 14 residues. V dropped 6 bases and J dropped 4; count of bases not matched to a gene: 5. The CDR3 spells CASRKDRGLYEQYF. As DNA, the CDR3 is TGTGCCAGCAGGAAGGACAGGGGGCTGTACGAGCAGTACTTC.

For the CDR3, the DNA is TGTGCCAGCAGCTTGACCGGACAGGTCTATGGCTACACCTTC. Protein product: CASSLTGQVYGYTF. The V gene is TRBV5-6, the J gene TRBJ1-2, with TRBD1 identical over 7 bases. Germline CDR1 SGHDT, CDR2 YYEEEE. J was trimmed by 4 bases and V by 1 base; bases with no gene match: 4. This CDR3 has 14 residues.

The V gene is TRBV7-2, the J gene TRBJ2-1, with 10 positions matching TRBD2. Germline lookup yields CDR1 SGHTA and CDR2 FQGNSA. The CDR3 is made up of 16 amino acids. The J segment lost 2 bases and the V segment lost 5 bases, leaving 6 bases of the junction unmatched. CDR3 residues: CASSGSGTSAYNEQFF. CDR3 DNA: TGTGCCAGCAGCGGATCCGGGACTAGCGCCTACAATGAGCAGTTCTTC.